Presented here are 21 T cell receptor beta chains from one specimen sequenced in a study of shared clonotypes between healthy human individuals. Assay: immunoSEQ multiplex PCR; the TCRdb copy retains only in-frame clones and omits some. Among about 2 million clones listed, less than 95% were seen once. In the naive CD8 group, cells lacked CD45RO and were positively selected for CCR7, so terminally differentiated effector memory CD45RA+ cells were left out. Specimen: naive CD8+ T cells sorted from blood. Source of these receptors: a man younger than 35 in good health.

This clone was seen just once. The chain joins TRBV10-2 to TRBJ1-2; D perhaps matches TRBD1 (6 bases). Germline V gene lookup returns CDR1 WSHSY and CDR2 SAAADI. The CDR3 is made up of 13 amino acids. Trimming left V 5 bases short and J 2 bases short, with 9 bases between. CDR3 loop: CASSPGENYGYTF. The CDR3 coding sequence is TGCGCCAGCAGTCCAGGGGAGAACTATGGCTACACCTTC.

CDR3 amino acids: CASSIVGGPGTGELFF. In nucleotides, the CDR3 is TGTGCCAGTAGTATAGTTGGGGGGCCGGGCACCGGGGAGCTGTTTTTT. The rearrangement joins TRBV19 to TRBJ2-2; TRBD1 or TRBD2 may be the D gene (6 bases each). CDR3 size: 16 residues. V shed 1 base and J shed 4 bases, with 13 bases lying between them. Germline-derived CDR1 and CDR2 are LNHDA and SQIVND (reference sequence). Full variable domain (outside the CDR3, taken from reference TRBV19 and TRBJ2-2): DGGITQSPKYLFRKEGQNVTLSCEQNLNHDAMYWYRQDPGQGLRLIYYSQIVNDFQKGDIAEGYSVSREKKESFPLTVTSAQKNPTAFYLCASSIVGGPGTGELFFGEGSRLTVL.

The rearrangement uses TRBV9 and TRBJ2-5, with unresolved D. Germline-derived CDR1 and CDR2 are SGDLS and YYNGEE. The length of the CDR3 is 13 residues. With 4 bases removed from V and 5 bases from J, the gap between germline ends came to 12 bases. CDR3 DNA: TGTGCCAGCAGCCCCTATCCGTGGGAGACCCAGTACTTC. Protein sequence: CASSPYPWETQYF.

The chain recombines TRBV27 with TRBJ2-1, with TRBD2 identical over 9 bases. With V trimmed by 2 bases and J by 6 bases, 5 bases remained unmatched. Per the germline V gene, CDR1 is MNHEY and CDR2 is SMNVEV (reference sequence). CDR3 length: 15 residues. As DNA, the CDR3 is TGTGCCAGCAGTTTAGTAGCGGGAGTATCCAATGAGCAGTTCTTC. This translates into CASSLVAGVSNEQFF.

The V gene is TRBV4-3, the J gene TRBJ2-1; 11 positions agree with TRBD2. Germline CDR1 reads LGHNA; CDR2 reads YSLEER. CDR3 length: 17 residues. Trimming at V came to 3 bases and at J to 7 bases, leaving 11 bases not matched to a gene. The CDR3 here is CASSHAGASGRSNEQFF. The CDR3 bases are TGCGCCAGCAGCCATGCGGGGGCTAGCGGGAGGTCTAATGAGCAGTTCTTC.

The rearrangement joins TRBV27 to TRBJ2-7, with 9 bases fitting TRBD1. V trimming: 5 bases; J trimming: 5 bases; junction bases outside the gene matches: 7. Germline V gene lookup returns CDR1 MNHEY and CDR2 SMNVEV (reference sequence). The CDR3 has 14 amino acids. The CDR3 loop is CASSLRDREDEQYF. The CDR3 nucleotides are TGTGCCAGCAGTCTCCGGGACAGGGAAGACGAGCAGTACTTC.

The V call is TRBV28, the J call TRBJ2-5; TRBD2 matches at 9 bases. Losses at the gene ends were 1 base for V and 2 bases for J; bases not matched to a gene: 11. There are 18 residues in the CDR3. Germline V gives CDR1 MDHEN, CDR2 SYDVKM. In DNA form, the CDR3 reads TGTGCCAGCAGTTTATTGGCGGGAGGGCTCGGAGGGCAAGAGACCCAGTACTTC. Protein: CASSLLAGGLGGQETQYF.

This chain uses TRBV5-8 with TRBJ2-1, with D possibly matching TRBD1 (5 bases). The CDR3 loop spans 15 amino acids. V lost 6 bases, J lost 0 bases, and 13 bases lay in between. Germline loops: CDR1 SGHTS, CDR2 YDEGEE. CDR3 sequence reads: CASTPDSSSYNEQFF. The CDR3 DNA reads as TGTGCCAGCACTCCCGACAGTAGCTCCTACAATGAGCAGTTCTTC. The full variable domain, completed using reference TRBV5-8 and TRBJ2-1, is EAGVTQSPTHLIKTRGQQATLRCSPISGHTSVYWYQQALGLGLQFLLWYDEGEERNRGNFPPRFSGRQFPNYSSELNVNALELEDSALYLCASTPDSSSYNEQFFGPGTRLTVL.

The rearrangement links TRBV30 to TRBJ1-1; D gene ambiguous. The CDR3 consists of 14 residues. Germline-derived CDR1 and CDR2 are GTSNPN and SVGIG (reference sequence). The V gene lost 1 base and the J gene lost 0 bases, with 9 bases spanning the gap. For the CDR3, the DNA is TGTGCCTGGAGTGCAGGCATAATGAACACTGAAGCTTTCTTT. Amino acids: CAWSAGIMNTEAFF.

The J gene is TRBJ1-5, the V gene TRBV5-1; 10 nucleotides match TRBD1. The CDR3 is 16 residues long. Germline loops: CDR1 SGHRS, CDR2 YFSETQ. V lost 0 bases, J lost 5 bases, and 5 bases stayed unmatched. CDR3 nucleotide sequence: TGCGCCAGCAGCTTGGGCGGGACAGGGGTCGATCAGCCCCAGCATTTT. Its protein product is CASSLGGTGVDQPQHF.

V is TRBV7-3 and J is TRBJ2-1, with D maybe TRBD2 (6 bases). Per the germline V gene, CDR1 is SGHTA and CDR2 is FQGTGA. The V end was cut by 6 bases, the J end by 3 bases, with 15 bases between. CDR3 length: 15 amino acids. The CDR3 protein is CASSSLAGSYNEQFF. The CDR3 region has the DNA TGTGCCAGCAGTTCCCTGGCGGGGAGCTACAATGAGCAGTTCTTC.

The chain has TRBV6-6 and TRBJ2-2, with 9 bases aligning to TRBD1. V dropped 6 bases and J dropped 6; count of bases not matched to a gene: 11. CDR3 length: 16 amino acids. The germline CDR1 and CDR2 sequences are MNHNY and SVGAGI (reference sequence). The CDR3 here is CASRSGTGSLAGELFF. CDR3 nucleotides: TGTGCCAGCAGGTCCGGGACAGGGTCCCTGGCCGGGGAGCTGTTTTTT.

The chain has TRBV5-1 and TRBJ2-2, with 12 bases that match TRBD2. The CDR3 covers 18 residues. Germline CDR1 reads SGHRS; CDR2 reads YFSETQ. Trimming removed 6 bases from V and 1 base from J; junction bases left unmatched: 10. Here the CDR3 DNA reads TGCGCCAGCACCCAAAGACTAGCGGGAGTCGGGAACACCGGGGAGCTGTTTTTT. It encodes CASTQRLAGVGNTGELFF.

V gene TRBV20-1 combines with J gene TRBJ2-7; D unresolved. Trimming cost V 3 bases and J 7 bases, with 7 bases left between them. The germline CDR1 and CDR2 sequences are DFQATT and SNEGSKA (reference sequence). CDR3 length equals 10 residues. This CDR3 is CSARRLEQYF. CDR3 DNA: TGCAGTGCTAGGCGGTTGGAGCAGTACTTC.

The chain carries TRBV28 and TRBJ2-7; D is unclear. Germline V CDR1 and CDR2: MDHEN, SYDVKM. The CDR3 extends over 12 amino acids. The germline V and J ends were trimmed by 0 bases and 2 bases, with 2 bases remaining between them. The CDR3 DNA is TGTGCCAGCAGTTTATGGGCCTACGAGCAGTACTTC. This sequence encodes CASSLWAYEQYF.

This clone was recorded only once. V is TRBV7-2 and J is TRBJ2-3; D may be TRBD1 or TRBD2 (6 bases each). Germline V gives CDR1 SGHTA, CDR2 FQGNSA. This CDR3 has 15 amino acids. Trimming shortened V by 2 bases and J by 4 bases, and 13 bases separated the two germline ends. The CDR3 loop reads CASSLYGGSADTQYF. The CDR3 DNA is TGTGCCAGCAGCTTATACGGGGGCTCGGCAGATACGCAGTATTTT.

V gene TRBV7-9 combines with J gene TRBJ2-7, with TRBD1 matching over 8 bases. The CDR3 is 14 residues long. V trimming: 4 bases; J trimming: 7 bases; junction bases outside the gene matches: 9. CDR1 is SEHNR, CDR2 FQNEAQ, per germline (reference sequence). In DNA, the CDR3 is TGTGCCAGCAGCTCAGGACAGGGTACCTCTGAGCAGTACTTC. Translated: CASSSGQGTSEQYF.

The V call is TRBV5-4, the J call TRBJ2-7; TRBD1 matches 8 bases. J lost 3 bases, V lost 4 bases, and 9 bases had no gene match. CDR1 is SGHNT, CDR2 YYREEE, per germline (reference sequence). CDR3 size: 15 residues. The CDR3 nucleotides are TGTGCCAGCAGCCTACCGGGACAGGCTTACTACGAGCAGTACTTC. Its protein product is CASSLPGQAYYEQYF.

This clone is a singleton in its sample. The DNA of the CDR3 is TGTGCCAGCAGTGATTTCGAGGTCGGTTACACAGATACGCAGTATTTT. Translation: CASSDFEVGYTDTQYF. The chain combines TRBV6-1 with TRBJ2-3; D not certain. The germline gives CDR1 MNHNS, CDR2 SASEGT. Trimming stripped 3 bases from V and 2 bases from J, with 15 bases between. This CDR3 contains 16 residues.

V gene TRBV6-6 combines with J gene TRBJ2-7; TRBD1 matches at 7 bases. Germline V gene sequence: CDR1 MNHNY, CDR2 SVGAGI (reference sequence). Trimming removed 6 bases from V and 2 bases from J; junction bases left unmatched: 7. CDR3 size: 14 residues. The CDR3 sequence is CASRPAGTAYEQYF. The CDR3, as DNA: TGTGCCAGCAGACCCGCCGGGACAGCCTACGAGCAGTACTTC.

The chain is built from TRBV5-1 and TRBJ1-2; D is uncertain. The V and J ends lost 0 bases and 1 base respectively, with 16 bases between them. CDR1 and CDR2 from the germline V gene are SGHRS and YFSETQ. The CDR3 contains 17 residues. The DNA of the CDR3 is TGCGCCAGCAGCTTGGAGGTCTCTGCTCCCGTTAACTATGGCTACACCTTC. This gives the protein CASSLEVSAPVNYGYTF. The full variable domain, with the rest looked up from reference TRBV5-1 and TRBJ1-2, is KAGVTQTPRYLIKTRGQQVTLSCSPISGHRSVSWYQQTPGQGLQFLFEYFSETQRNKGNFPGRFSGRQFSNSRSEMNVSTLELGDSALYLCASSLEVSAPVNYGYTFGSGTRLTVV.